This is a list of T cell receptor beta chains from one sample in a study of spatial heterogeneity in lung cancer. TCRdb re-derived calls from the 5' RACE reads in MiXCR, one entry per CDR3 protein. The sample shows about 2,300 distinct CDR3 sequences, around 20% of them seen only once. The sample here was lung tumor tissue, taken at surgery. These receptors were taken from a male donor with early-stage non-small cell lung cancer. The CDR3 runs from the conserved cysteine through the conserved F or W. A D gene is named only where the DNA matches it firmly. Clone size is not always given. Where it is, it says once, few, many or a class for expanded clones.

abundance: medium-sized; len: 13; j_gene: TRBJ2-7; v_gene: TRBV12-3/TRBV12-4; d_gene: -; CDR3nt: TGTGCCAGCAGCTTATTTAGCGGAACTGAGCAGTACTTC; CDR3aa: CASSLFSGTEQYF
abundance: medium-sized; len: 15; j_gene: TRBJ2-3; v_gene: TRBV7-8; d_gene: -; CDR3nt: TGTGCCAGCAGCTCCGACCGACAGGTCGCAGATACGCAGTATTTT; CDR3aa: CASSSDRQVADTQYF
abundance: -; len: 15; j_gene: TRBJ2-1; v_gene: TRBV6-1; d_gene: TRBD2; CDR3nt: TGTGCCAGCAGTATTACTAGCGGGTTTTACAATGAGCAGTTCTTC; CDR3aa: CASSITSGFYNEQFF
abundance: -; len: 16; j_gene: TRBJ2-7; v_gene: TRBV7-6; d_gene: TRBD2; CDR3nt: TGTGCCAGCAGCTTATCGGGGGGGGCTATTGAATACGAGCAGTACTTC; CDR3aa: CASSLSGGAIEYEQYF
abundance: medium-sized; len: 17; j_gene: TRBJ1-2; v_gene: TRBV4-1; d_gene: -; CDR3nt: TGCGCCAGCAGCCAAGAACCGGCAGGGCCGGATATCTATGGCTACACCTTC; CDR3aa: CASSQEPAGPDIYGYTF
abundance: medium-sized; len: 13; j_gene: TRBJ2-1; v_gene: TRBV20-1; d_gene: -; CDR3nt: TGCAGTTTACAAAAGGATTTCAACAATGAGCAGTTCTTC; CDR3aa: CSLQKDFNNEQFF
abundance: many; len: 14; j_gene: TRBJ2-1; v_gene: TRBV3-1; d_gene: -; CDR3nt: TGTGCCAGCAGCCAAGATTTGGGATACAATGAGCAGTTCTTC; CDR3aa: CASSQDLGYNEQFF
abundance: -; len: 12; j_gene: TRBJ2-2; v_gene: TRBV27; d_gene: -; CDR3nt: TGTGCCAGCAGTTCGAACACCGGGGAGCTGTTTTTT; CDR3aa: CASSSNTGELFF
abundance: medium-sized; len: 13; j_gene: TRBJ1-5; v_gene: TRBV20-1; d_gene: -; CDR3nt: TGCAGTGCTGGCGGACGTAAAAATCAGCCCCAGCATTTT; CDR3aa: CSAGGRKNQPQHF
abundance: medium-sized; len: 13; j_gene: TRBJ2-1; v_gene: TRBV30; d_gene: TRBD2; CDR3nt: TGTGCCTGGAGTTTGACTAGCGGGCGTGAGCAGTTCTTC; CDR3aa: CAWSLTSGREQFF
abundance: many; len: 17; j_gene: TRBJ2-1; v_gene: TRBV19; d_gene: -; CDR3nt: TGTGCCAGTAGTATAGATCTATACGGGGAGGCCTACAATGAGCAGTTCTTC; CDR3aa: CASSIDLYGEAYNEQFF
abundance: medium-sized; len: 16; j_gene: TRBJ2-7; v_gene: TRBV10-3; d_gene: TRBD1; CDR3nt: TGTGCCATCAGTGAGGGACCCGGACAGGGGGCAAACGAGCAGTACTTC; CDR3aa: CAISEGPGQGANEQYF
abundance: many; len: 15; j_gene: TRBJ2-1; v_gene: TRBV19; d_gene: TRBD2; CDR3nt: TGTGCCAGTACGAGCGGGGGTAGGAGCTACAATGAGCAGTTCTTC; CDR3aa: CASTSGGRSYNEQFF
abundance: medium-sized; len: 14; j_gene: TRBJ2-1; v_gene: TRBV15; d_gene: -; CDR3nt: TGTGCCACCAGCAGAGGCCAGGATTACAATGAGCAGTTCTTC; CDR3aa: CATSRGQDYNEQFF
abundance: large; len: 17; j_gene: TRBJ1-1; v_gene: TRBV4-1; d_gene: -; CDR3nt: TGCGCCAGCAGCCAGGGGGAGGCCCTTAATAGGAACACTGAAGCTTTCTTT; CDR3aa: CASSQGEALNRNTEAFF
abundance: medium-sized; len: 18; j_gene: TRBJ2-3; v_gene: TRBV18; d_gene: TRBD2; CDR3nt: TGTGCCAGCTCACCACCGATGGTAGCTAGCGGGGTCCGAGATACGCAGTATTTT; CDR3aa: CASSPPMVASGVRDTQYF
abundance: few; len: 14; j_gene: TRBJ1-6; v_gene: TRBV30; d_gene: -; CDR3nt: TGTGCCTGGAGTACGGGACCCTGGGGATCACCCCTCCACTTT; CDR3aa: CAWSTGPWGSPLHF
abundance: once; len: 14; j_gene: TRBJ2-7; v_gene: TRBV6-5; d_gene: -; CDR3nt: TGTGCCAGCAGTGAACAGGCCAGGGCCTACGAGCAGTACTTC; CDR3aa: CASSEQARAYEQYF
abundance: few; len: 14; j_gene: TRBJ1-5; v_gene: TRBV3-1; d_gene: TRBD1; CDR3nt: TGTGCCAGCAGCCAAGTGCAGGGGGGTCAGCCCCAGCATTTT; CDR3aa: CASSQVQGGQPQHF
abundance: -; len: 14; j_gene: TRBJ2-7; v_gene: TRBV5-1; d_gene: TRBD2; CDR3nt: TGCGCCAGCTCTCGACGGGAGGGGTCCTACGAGCAGTACTTC; CDR3aa: CASSRREGSYEQYF
abundance: medium-sized; len: 16; j_gene: TRBJ2-1; v_gene: TRBV11-2; d_gene: TRBD2; CDR3nt: TGTGCCAGCAGCACACGGACTAGCGGGCGATACAATGAGCAGTTCTTC; CDR3aa: CASSTRTSGRYNEQFF
abundance: medium-sized; len: 15; j_gene: TRBJ2-3; v_gene: TRBV7-2; d_gene: -; CDR3nt: TGTGCCAGCAGCTTAGGCGGGGCTCTCACAGATACGCAGTATTTT; CDR3aa: CASSLGGALTDTQYF
abundance: -; len: 18; j_gene: TRBJ2-2; v_gene: TRBV3-1; d_gene: TRBD2; CDR3nt: TGTGCCAGCAGCCAAGGACTAGCGGGAGGGATTAACACCGGGGAGCTGTTTTTT; CDR3aa: CASSQGLAGGINTGELFF
abundance: medium-sized; len: 17; j_gene: TRBJ2-3; v_gene: TRBV10-1; d_gene: TRBD2; CDR3nt: TGCGCCAGCAGTGGTCCGAGGACTAGCGGGGTCACAGATACGCAGTATTTT; CDR3aa: CASSGPRTSGVTDTQYF
abundance: -; len: 13; j_gene: TRBJ2-3; v_gene: TRBV28; d_gene: -; CDR3nt: TGTGCCAGCAGAAGGCAGGGCGCAGATACGCAGTATTTT; CDR3aa: CASRRQGADTQYF
abundance: large; len: 11; j_gene: TRBJ1-1; v_gene: TRBV2; d_gene: -; CDR3nt: TGTGCCAGCAACAGGAACACTGAAGCTTTCTTT; CDR3aa: CASNRNTEAFF
abundance: few; len: 18; j_gene: TRBJ2-7; v_gene: TRBV5-1; d_gene: TRBD2; CDR3nt: TGCGCCAGCAGTCCGAGGTTCCTACTAGCGGGAAGCTCCTACGAGCAGTACTTC; CDR3aa: CASSPRFLLAGSSYEQYF
abundance: medium-sized; len: 17; j_gene: TRBJ2-1; v_gene: TRBV6-2/TRBV6-3; d_gene: TRBD2; CDR3nt: TGTGCCAGCAGTTACTCTGGGCGGGGGGGCCCCTACAATGAGCAGTTCTTC; CDR3aa: CASSYSGRGGPYNEQFF
abundance: large; len: 14; j_gene: TRBJ2-1; v_gene: TRBV3-1; d_gene: -; CDR3nt: TGTGCCAGCAGCCAGGGGGCCAGGGAGGGTGAGCAGTTCTTC; CDR3aa: CASSQGAREGEQFF
abundance: -; len: 14; j_gene: TRBJ2-2; v_gene: TRBV20-1; d_gene: -; CDR3nt: TGCAGTGCTAGAGGGACTGAGGTCACCGGGGAGCTGTTTTTT; CDR3aa: CSARGTEVTGELFF
abundance: medium-sized; len: 14; j_gene: TRBJ1-6; v_gene: TRBV25-1; d_gene: -; CDR3nt: TGTGCCAGCAGTGGGCAGGGAAATAATTCACCCCTCCACTTT; CDR3aa: CASSGQGNNSPLHF
abundance: medium-sized; len: 19; j_gene: TRBJ1-1; v_gene: TRBV28; d_gene: -; CDR3nt: TGTGCCAGCAGTTTCGACCCTATTGACGGAGGGAATGTGAACACTGAAGCTTTCTTT; CDR3aa: CASSFDPIDGGNVNTEAFF
abundance: large; len: 16; j_gene: TRBJ2-7; v_gene: TRBV3-1; d_gene: TRBD2; CDR3nt: TGTGCCAGCAGCATTCGACTAGCGGGCCTGGGCCACGAGCAGTACTTC; CDR3aa: CASSIRLAGLGHEQYF
abundance: large; len: 11; j_gene: TRBJ2-1; v_gene: TRBV4-2; d_gene: -; CDR3nt: TGTGCCAGCAGCCAAGGAGGGGAGCAGTTCTTC; CDR3aa: CASSQGGEQFF
abundance: medium-sized; len: 13; j_gene: TRBJ1-5; v_gene: TRBV7-2; d_gene: -; CDR3nt: TGTGCCAGCAGCCCTTCCGTCGGGCAGCCCCAGCATTTT; CDR3aa: CASSPSVGQPQHF
abundance: -; len: 11; j_gene: TRBJ2-5; v_gene: TRBV5-1; d_gene: -; CDR3nt: TGCGCCAGCAGTGATCAAGAGACCCAGTACTTC; CDR3aa: CASSDQETQYF
abundance: -; len: 14; j_gene: TRBJ1-5; v_gene: TRBV5-8; d_gene: -; CDR3nt: TGTGCCAGCAGCCTGCGGGCGGGCAATCAGCCCCAGCATTTT; CDR3aa: CASSLRAGNQPQHF
abundance: many; len: 15; j_gene: TRBJ1-6; v_gene: TRBV7-9; d_gene: -; CDR3nt: TGTGCCAGCAGCCAAGGGACTCATGATTATTCACCCCTCCACTTT; CDR3aa: CASSQGTHDYSPLHF
abundance: medium-sized; len: 15; j_gene: TRBJ1-1; v_gene: TRBV6-6; d_gene: -; CDR3nt: TGTGCCAGCAGTTACTCGAAGGGCCAGAACACTGAAGCTTTCTTT; CDR3aa: CASSYSKGQNTEAFF
abundance: few; len: 14; j_gene: TRBJ2-6; v_gene: TRBV20-1; d_gene: -; CDR3nt: TGCAGTGCTCCTCCCCCGACAGCAGGCAACGTCCTGACTTTC; CDR3aa: CSAPPPTAGNVLTF
abundance: -; len: 15; j_gene: TRBJ1-1; v_gene: TRBV20-1; d_gene: TRBD1; CDR3nt: TGCAGTGCTAGAGGGAGCAACAGGGGGAACACTGAAGCTTTCTTT; CDR3aa: CSARGSNRGNTEAFF
abundance: -; len: 15; j_gene: TRBJ1-6; v_gene: TRBV6-6; d_gene: -; CDR3nt: TGTGCCAGCAGTTACTCGGTCCGGGGGGATTCACCCCTCCACTTT; CDR3aa: CASSYSVRGDSPLHF
abundance: medium-sized; len: 15; j_gene: TRBJ1-2; v_gene: TRBV5-6; d_gene: -; CDR3nt: TGTGCCAGCAGGGTTTATTCCGTTTACGGCTATGGCTACACCTTC; CDR3aa: CASRVYSVYGYGYTF
abundance: -; len: 13; j_gene: TRBJ2-7; v_gene: TRBV20-1; d_gene: TRBD2; CDR3nt: TGCAGTGCCACTAGCGGGAGTCGGTACGAGCAGTACTTC; CDR3aa: CSATSGSRYEQYF
abundance: large; len: 14; j_gene: TRBJ2-7; v_gene: TRBV27; d_gene: -; CDR3nt: TGTGCCAGTTCTCCGGCATCGAGCTCCTACGAGCAGTACTTC; CDR3aa: CASSPASSSYEQYF
abundance: -; len: 17; j_gene: TRBJ2-3; v_gene: TRBV3-1; d_gene: -; CDR3nt: TGTGCCAGCAGCCAAGGTCATTCAGGGTCGGGCACAGATACGCAGTATTTT; CDR3aa: CASSQGHSGSGTDTQYF
abundance: medium-sized; len: 16; j_gene: TRBJ2-7; v_gene: TRBV23-1; d_gene: TRBD1; CDR3nt: TGCGCCAGCAGTCCTCTGGTCGGACAGGGAGTCTACGAGCAGTACTTC; CDR3aa: CASSPLVGQGVYEQYF
abundance: medium-sized; len: 15; j_gene: TRBJ2-7; v_gene: TRBV9; d_gene: -; CDR3nt: TGTGCCAGCAGCGTAGACGCGGGGAGGTGGAACGAGCAGTACTTC; CDR3aa: CASSVDAGRWNEQYF
abundance: medium-sized; len: 16; j_gene: TRBJ2-3; v_gene: TRBV3-1; d_gene: TRBD2; CDR3nt: TGTGCCAGCAGCCAAGACAGCGGGGGGGCCTGGGATACGCAGTATTTT; CDR3aa: CASSQDSGGAWDTQYF
abundance: many; len: 16; j_gene: TRBJ1-2; v_gene: TRBV4-1; d_gene: TRBD1; CDR3nt: TGCGCCAGCAGCCGGACAGGGGGTCCCCTTAACTATGGCTACACCTTC; CDR3aa: CASSRTGGPLNYGYTF
abundance: -; len: 12; j_gene: TRBJ2-3; v_gene: TRBV2; d_gene: -; CDR3nt: TGTGCCAGCAGTGAAAGGGGAGATACGCAGTATTTT; CDR3aa: CASSERGDTQYF
abundance: medium-sized; len: 16; j_gene: TRBJ2-7; v_gene: TRBV7-2; d_gene: TRBD2; CDR3nt: TGTGCCAGCAGCTCACGGCCCCCGGGACTAGCCTACGAGCAGTACTTC; CDR3aa: CASSSRPPGLAYEQYF